This TCR beta chain appears in the sequencing data of a study of prognosis after radiotherapy for stage I lung cancer. About the research overall: Radiotherapy preceded distant metastases in several patients (median roughly 7 months); under 19 showed no significant progression.

This clonotype was seen many times. Multiplex PCR, run in two rounds, amplified TCR beta CDR3 from genomic DNA. Used in first-round PCR were primers specific to each TRBV and TRBJ gene. TCRdb re-called the multiplex PCR reads through MiXCR, storing one row per CDR3 protein. The profile covers roughly 15,000 distinct CDR3 sequences, with 17% appearing a single time and 35% to 45% taken by the ten largest. Germline loops: CDR1 SEHNR, CDR2 FQNEAQ (reference sequence). V dropped 3 bases and J dropped 0; count of bases not matched to a gene: 3. This CDR3 contains 18 residues. The sequence was obtained from a donor older than 45 with non-small cell lung cancer. The sample was PBMCs, taken before or after stereotactic body radiation therapy (not recorded which). The J gene is TRBJ2-3, the V gene TRBV7-9; 16 bases map to TRBD2. The chain's CDR3 is CASSLGTSGGGSTDTQYF. Here the CDR3 DNA reads TGTGCCAGCAGCTTGGGGACTAGCGGGGGGGGAAGCACAGATACGCAGTATTTT. The full variable domain, its missing parts supplied by reference TRBV7-9 and TRBJ2-3, is DTGVSQNPRHKITKRGQNVTFRCDPISEHNRLYWYRQTLGQGPEFLTYFQNEAQLEKSRLLSDRFSAERPKGSFSTLEIQRTEQGDSAMYLCASSLGTSGGGSTDTQYFGPGTRLTVL.